One T cell receptor (beta chain) is described in this entry. The antigen remains unidentified. The record originates from a study of T cells expressing NK-cell markers. Study details: The authors derived TCR beta repertoires from sorted CD3+CD56+NKG2C+, CD3+CD56+NKG2C- and CD3+CD56-NKG2C+ T cells. Findings and limits, study-wide: Roughly 6 of the donors carried dominant NKG2C+ clonotypes that took up about 1.0-7.5% of their CD8+ T cells. Dominance of the CD3+CD56-NKG2C+ fraction by these clonotypes also held in four donors.

TCRdb re-called the 5' RACE reads, yielding one record per CDR3 amino acid sequence without DNA. In total, the table holds 450,000 to 600,000 distinct CDR3 sequences. Sequencing was carried out using blood T cells: a sorted CD56 or NKG2C T cell subset, CD4+ or CD8+ T cells, or bulk PBMC T cells (not recorded which). The TCR sequence derives from a man between 18 and 35 years old in good health.

The CDR3 loop reads CATSVSGVRDLETQYF. V usage is TRBV24-1 and J usage is TRBJ2-5; TCRdb outputs TRBD1, but without DNA this stays unchecked. Per the germline V gene, CDR1 is KGHDR and CDR2 is SFDVKD. The CDR3 contains 16 residues.